This TCR beta chain originates from a study of shared clonotypes between healthy human individuals. Study as a whole: Used for every donor were three CD4 naive, three CD4 memory, two CD8 naive and one CD8 memory plate.

Genomic DNA of each subset was evenly split across several immunoSEQ plates. TCRdb's copy holds only in-frame clones and misses some; the assay was immunoSEQ multiplex PCR. The data contain 750,000 to 1,000,000 clones, 80% to 95% of them seen just once; the ten biggest clones take up about 24%. Selected positively for CCR7 and CD45RO-negative, naive CD8 cells excluded terminally differentiated effector memory CD45RA+ cells. The germline CDR1 and CDR2 sequences are SGHVS and FNYEAQ. The CDR3 consists of 17 residues. Trimming removed 1 base at V and 1 base at J, with 16 bases between. The V gene is TRBV7-6, the J gene TRBJ1-1, with D uncertain. Material: naive CD8+ T cells sorted from blood. The clonotype originates from a man between 25 and 39 years old in good health. The CDR3 DNA reads TGTGCCAGCAGCTTAGGAGGGCGTTCGGGTAGGAACACTGAAGCTTTCTTT. Its translation is CASSLGGRSGRNTEAFF.